These T cell receptor beta chains were read from a single sample in a study of cytomegalovirus exposure and HLA in healthy donors. Assay used: immunoSEQ multiplex PCR; TCRdb lists only in-frame clones, some missing. The sample lists 150,000 to 200,000 clones; approximately 81% were seen once. The specimen was PBMCs. These receptors were obtained from a woman between 50 and 59 years old in good health and CMV-seronegative. Each CDR3 is given with its conserved first and last residue. The D gene is left open where the match is weak. Clone size is stated in some rows and not others, as once, few, many or a class when expanded.

TRBV7-6	NA	TRBJ1-1	NA	CASSLSLNTEAFF	TGTGCCAGCAGCCTATCCTTGAACACTGAAGCTTTCTTT
TRBV15	TRBD1	TRBJ2-7	NA	CATSRVGTGGNEQYF	TGTGCCACCAGCAGAGTGGGGACAGGGGGGAACGAGCAGTACTTC
TRBV28	TRBD1	TRBJ1-5	NA	CASSLPRTGGRQPQHF	TGTGCCAGCAGTTTACCACGGACAGGGGGCCGACAGCCCCAGCATTTT
TRBV5-5	TRBD2	TRBJ2-3	NA	CASSLEGLAADTQYF	TGTGCCAGCAGCTTGGAGGGACTAGCAGCAGATACGCAGTATTTT
TRBV2	NA	TRBJ2-4	NA	CASGPVNVGGPRNIQYF	TGTGCCAGCGGGCCTGTTAACGTGGGAGGTCCTAGAAACATTCAGTACTTC
TRBV6-4	TRBD2	TRBJ2-2	NA	CASSDSAGGTGELFF	TGTGCCAGCAGTGACAGTGCGGGAGGGACCGGGGAGCTGTTTTTT
TRBV6-5	TRBD2	TRBJ2-1	NA	CASSSSGGVNEQFF	TGTGCCAGCAGTTCAAGCGGGGGGGTGAATGAGCAGTTCTTC
TRBV29-1	NA	TRBJ2-1	NA	CSVVRGEQFF	TGCAGCGTTGTCAGGGGTGAGCAGTTCTTC
TRBV18	NA	TRBJ2-7	few	CASSPGSSYEQYF	TGTGCCAGCTCACCAGGCAGCTCCTACGAGCAGTACTTC
TRBV2	NA	TRBJ1-2	few	CASRVRGTDYGYTF	TGTGCCAGCAGGGTACGGGGGACGGACTATGGCTACACCTTC
TRBV28	TRBD1	TRBJ1-2	NA	CASSSGQQNYGYTF	TGTGCCAGCAGTTCGGGACAGCAGAACTATGGCTACACCTTC
TRBV6-6	NA	TRBJ1-1	NA	CASRGSGGNTEAFF	TGTGCCAGCAGGGGTTCGGGGGGGAACACTGAAGCTTTCTTT
TRBV28	TRBD2	TRBJ2-3	once	CASTISGRGTDTQYF	TGTGCCAGCACGATTAGCGGGAGGGGTACAGATACGCAGTATTTT
TRBV2	TRBD1	TRBJ1-3	NA	CASSRDSRGNTIYF	TGTGCCAGCAGCCGGGACAGTCGGGGAAACACCATATATTTT
TRBV18	NA	TRBJ1-1	once	CASSPPSKRNTEAFF	TGTGCCAGCTCACCACCGTCTAAGAGGAACACTGAAGCTTTCTTT
TRBV18	NA	TRBJ1-4	NA	CASSGGQPPNEKLFF	TGTGCCAGCTCAGGAGGACAGCCTCCGAATGAAAAACTGTTTTTT
TRBV9	TRBD2	TRBJ2-7	few	CASSVGGLAGRYEQYF	TGTGCCAGCAGCGTAGGGGGGCTAGCGGGGCGGTACGAGCAGTACTTC
TRBV4-3	TRBD1	TRBJ2-3	NA	CASSPGQGAGRTDTQYF	TGCGCCAGCAGCCCGGGACAGGGCGCGGGGCGCACAGATACGCAGTATTTT
TRBV5-1	TRBD1	TRBJ1-1	once	CASSPRQGRYTEAFF	TGCGCCAGCAGCCCCCGACAGGGGCGATACACTGAAGCTTTCTTT
TRBV7-2	NA	TRBJ2-7	NA	CASSPNRQYEQYF	TGTGCCAGCAGCCCAAACCGACAGTACGAGCAGTACTTC
TRBV6-5	NA	TRBJ2-7	NA	CASSYSRVSYEQYF	TGTGCCAGCAGTTACAGTCGGGTCTCCTACGAGCAGTACTTC
TRBV9	NA	TRBJ1-1	NA	CASSQGQNTEAFF	TGTGCCAGCAGCCAGGGACAGAACACTGAAGCTTTCTTT
TRBV19	NA	TRBJ1-6	few	CASTSGLTSSPLHF	TGTGCCAGTACCTCAGGGCTGACGAGTTCACCCCTCCACTTT
TRBV5-6	TRBD1	TRBJ2-1	NA	CASREQGVPYEQFF	TGTGCCAGCAGGGAACAGGGGGTCCCCTATGAGCAGTTCTTC
TRBV29-1	NA	TRBJ2-1	once	CSVRSNEQFF	TGCAGCGTTAGGAGCAATGAGCAGTTCTTC
TRBV19	TRBD2	TRBJ2-1	NA	CASKTSGPEQFF	TGTGCCAGTAAGACTAGCGGGCCTGAGCAGTTCTTC
TRBV7-9	NA	TRBJ2-4	NA	CPSSLSSLAKNIQYF	TGTCCCAGCAGCTTATCAAGCCTAGCCAAAAACATTCAGTACTTC
TRBV27	TRBD2	TRBJ2-1	NA	CASTPNRSGRHNEQFF	TGTGCCAGCACCCCTAACCGGAGCGGGAGACACAATGAGCAGTTCTTC
TRBV7-3	NA	TRBJ2-1	NA	CASSYDRNEQFF	TGTGCCAGCAGCTACGACAGAAATGAGCAGTTCTTC
TRBV2	NA	TRBJ1-6	NA	CASSVRVDNSPLHF	TGTGCCAGCAGTGTCAGGGTCGATAATTCCCCCCTCCACTTT
TRBV30	NA	TRBJ1-5	NA	CAWSPNSNQPQHF	TGTGCCTGGAGTCCAAATAGCAATCAGCCCCAGCATTTT
TRBV4-1	NA	TRBJ2-3	once	CASSQDMKGHGTDTQYF	TGCGCCAGCAGCCAAGATATGAAGGGGCACGGCACAGATACGCAGTATTTT
TRBV27	NA	TRBJ1-1	NA	CASSAQPLGTEAFF	TGTGCCAGCAGTGCCCAGCCTCTCGGGACTGAAGCTTTCTTT
TRBV28	NA	TRBJ1-1	NA	CASTHGGAGTEAFF	TGTGCCAGCACCCACGGGGGGGCCGGGACTGAAGCTTTCTTT
TRBV5-1	NA	TRBJ2-1	NA	CASSPNRVHNEQFF	TGCGCCAGCAGCCCCAACAGGGTACACAATGAGCAGTTCTTC
TRBV20-1	TRBD2	TRBJ2-1	NA	CSARGGEGQFF	TGCAGTGCTAGGGGTGGGGAGGGGCAGTTCTTC
TRBV25-1	TRBD1	TRBJ1-2	NA	CASSVWGQGDYGYTF	TGTGCCAGCAGTGTCTGGGGACAGGGGGACTATGGCTACACCTTC
TRBV9	NA	TRBJ1-3	NA	CASRGGAGNTIYF	TGTGCCAGCCGGGGAGGGGCTGGAAACACCATATATTTT
TRBV18	NA	TRBJ2-1	NA	CASSPSRGASNEQFF	TGTGCCAGCTCACCTTCCAGGGGGGCCTCGAATGAGCAGTTCTTC
TRBV7-2	NA	TRBJ1-5	NA	CASSRDYSNQPQHF	TGTGCCAGCAGCCGAGATTATAGCAATCAGCCCCAGCATTTT
TRBV30	NA	TRBJ1-2	few	CAWSVGGAKGYTF	TGTGCCTGGAGTGTAGGGGGGGCGAAGGGCTACACCTTC
TRBV14	TRBD2	TRBJ2-5	NA	CASSQDGAGGPQETQYF	TGTGCCAGCAGCCAAGACGGAGCGGGAGGGCCGCAAGAGACCCAGTACTTC
TRBV4-3	NA	TRBJ1-1	once	CASSQDPQGNTEAFF	TGCGCCAGCAGCCAAGATCCACAGGGTAACACTGAAGCTTTCTTT
TRBV9	NA	TRBJ1-1	NA	CASSKRQDMNTEAFF	TGTGCCAGCAGCAAAAGACAGGACATGAACACTGAAGCTTTCTTT
TRBV4-1	NA	TRBJ1-2	NA	CASSQVYDTYYGYTF	TGCGCCAGCAGCCAAGTTTACGACACCTACTATGGCTACACCTTC
TRBV10-3	TRBD1	TRBJ2-3	NA	CAISLGQGPDTQYF	TGTGCCATCAGTTTGGGACAGGGGCCGGATACGCAGTATTTT
TRBV29-1	TRBD1	TRBJ1-5	NA	CSVAETGGNQPQHF	TGCAGCGTTGCCGAGACAGGGGGCAATCAGCCCCAGCATTTT
TRBV27	TRBD2	TRBJ2-3	NA	CASSLLAGATDTQYF	TGTGCCAGCAGTTTACTAGCGGGGGCCACAGATACGCAGTATTTT
TRBV6-5	NA	TRBJ2-3	few	CASKNERFTDTQYF	TGTGCCAGCAAGAACGAGCGGTTCACAGATACGCAGTATTTT
TRBV7-9	NA	TRBJ1-6	NA	CASSLGAGALGSPLHF	TGTGCCAGCAGCTTAGGAGCAGGGGCGCTTGGTTCACCCCTCCACTTT